The sequence of this TCR beta chain was determined in a study of glioma-infiltrating T cells. General observations from the study: Very few CDR3 sequences were shared between tissue and blood. Gliomas, especially low-grade, showed above-expected tissue-blood divergence; non-neoplastic patients showed below.

Using RNA template, CDR3s of TCR alpha and beta were amplified with iRepertoire arm-PCR. One-step reverse transcription and amplification started from about 100-400 ng of tissue mRNA or PBMC total RNA. MiXCR, applied by TCRdb to the multiplex PCR reads, yields one record per CDR3 protein. The sample holds over 100,000 distinct CDR3 sequences, approximately 26% seen once. This CDR3 is built from 13 residues. The ends lost 6 bases at V and 0 bases at J; junction bases unmatched: 1. Germline values: CDR1 DFQATT, CDR2 SNEGSKA (reference sequence). At least ten counts were recorded for this clonotype. Its antigen is currently unknown.

The sample comprised glioma tissue, nonneoplastic brain tissue, or PBMCs (not recorded which). J is TRBJ2-1 and V is TRBV20-1; 8 bases are a match to TRBD1. The TCR sequence derives from a human donor with low-grade glioma or glioblastoma, undergoing nonglioma brain surgery, or in good health (not recorded which). CDR3 nucleotides: TGCAGTGCCAGGGGGCTCTCCTACAATGAGCAGTTCTTC. It specifies CSARGLSYNEQFF.